These T cell receptor beta chains were read from a single sample in a study of blood T cell repertoires in COVID-19. Profiled with immunoSEQ multiplex PCR; TCRdb holds only in-frame clones, not every one. The profile covers around 190,000 clones, with over 80% appearing a single time and about 9.4% taken by the ten largest. The specimen was PBMCs or T cells enriched from blood (not recorded which). These receptors originate from a man younger than 35 with acute COVID-19. Each CDR3 is given with its conserved first and last residue. Each record gives: V gene, J gene, clone size, D gene, CDR3 protein, CDR3 DNA. A D gene is named only where the DNA matches it firmly. Size values are once, few and many counts, or a class for expanded clones, and some rows have none.

v_gene: TRBV7-8; j_gene: TRBJ2-7; abundance: once; d_gene: TRBD1; CDR3aa: CASSPDRGIGEQYF; CDR3nt: TGTGCCAGCAGCCCCGACAGGGGGATTGGCGAGCAGTACTTC
v_gene: TRBV5-1; j_gene: TRBJ1-1; abundance: NA; d_gene: NA; CDR3aa: CASSMGRGTEAFF; CDR3nt: TGCGCCAGCAGCATGGGCCGAGGCACTGAAGCTTTCTTT
v_gene: TRBV6-4; j_gene: TRBJ1-1; abundance: NA; d_gene: TRBD1; CDR3aa: CASRNRTKGADRGHKEAFF; CDR3nt: TGTGCCAGCAGGAATCGGACAAAAGGGGCTGACAGGGGGCATAAAGAAGCTTTCTTT
v_gene: TRBV27; j_gene: TRBJ1-6; abundance: NA; d_gene: TRBD1; CDR3aa: CASSEGAGSPLHF; CDR3nt: TGTGCCAGCAGTGAGGGGGCTGGGTCACCCCTCCACTTT
v_gene: TRBV5-1; j_gene: TRBJ1-6; abundance: NA; d_gene: NA; CDR3aa: CASKPTGFGSPLHF; CDR3nt: TGCGCCAGCAAACCTACAGGGTTTGGTTCACCCCTCCACTTT
v_gene: TRBV5-1; j_gene: TRBJ2-5; abundance: NA; d_gene: NA; CDR3aa: CASRLGTQETQYF; CDR3nt: TGCGCCAGCAGATTGGGGACACAAGAGACCCAGTACTTC
v_gene: TRBV28; j_gene: TRBJ2-7; abundance: few; d_gene: TRBD2; CDR3aa: CASSFGGRGREQYF; CDR3nt: TGTGCCAGCAGTTTCGGAGGGCGCGGGAGGGAGCAGTACTTC
v_gene: TRBV30; j_gene: TRBJ2-3; abundance: NA; d_gene: NA; CDR3aa: CAWRRVLGTDTQYF; CDR3nt: TGTGCCTGGAGACGGGTGTTGGGCACAGATACGCAGTATTTT
v_gene: TRBV30; j_gene: TRBJ2-1; abundance: few; d_gene: TRBD2; CDR3aa: CAWSVGGGGGNEQFF; CDR3nt: TGTGCCTGGAGTGTAGGCGGCGGCGGGGGGAATGAGCAGTTCTTC
v_gene: TRBV20-1; j_gene: TRBJ2-5; abundance: once; d_gene: NA; CDR3aa: CSASEPGQETQYF; CDR3nt: TGCAGTGCTAGTGAACCGGGGCAAGAGACCCAGTACTTC
v_gene: TRBV27; j_gene: TRBJ2-1; abundance: once; d_gene: TRBD2; CDR3aa: CASSQGLAGSKNEQFF; CDR3nt: TGTGCCAGCAGTCAGGGACTAGCGGGATCGAAAAATGAGCAGTTCTTC
v_gene: TRBV6-5; j_gene: TRBJ2-1; abundance: NA; d_gene: NA; CDR3aa: CASSYTKSSYNEQFF; CDR3nt: TGTGCCAGCAGTTACACCAAGAGCTCCTACAATGAGCAGTTCTTC
v_gene: TRBV14; j_gene: TRBJ2-4; abundance: NA; d_gene: TRBD1; CDR3aa: CASSNHPGTGGRDIQYF; CDR3nt: TGTGCCAGCAGCAACCACCCCGGGACAGGGGGTAGGGACATTCAGTACTTC
v_gene: TRBV10-2; j_gene: TRBJ2-2; abundance: few; d_gene: TRBD2; CDR3aa: CASSEREGYTGELFF; CDR3nt: TGCGCCAGCAGTGAGCGGGAGGGTTACACCGGGGAGCTGTTTTTT